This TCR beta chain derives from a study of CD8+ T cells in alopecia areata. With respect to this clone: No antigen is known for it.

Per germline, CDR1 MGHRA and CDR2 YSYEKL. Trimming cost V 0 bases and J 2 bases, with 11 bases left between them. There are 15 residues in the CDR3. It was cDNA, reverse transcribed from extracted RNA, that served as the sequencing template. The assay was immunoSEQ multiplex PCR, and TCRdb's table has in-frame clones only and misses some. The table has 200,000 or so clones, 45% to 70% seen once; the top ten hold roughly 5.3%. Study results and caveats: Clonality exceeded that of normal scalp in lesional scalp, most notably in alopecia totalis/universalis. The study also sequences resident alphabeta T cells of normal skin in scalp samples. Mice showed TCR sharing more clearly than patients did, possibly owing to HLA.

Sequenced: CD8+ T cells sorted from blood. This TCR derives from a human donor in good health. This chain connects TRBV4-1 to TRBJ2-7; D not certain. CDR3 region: CASSQDPTVTYEQYF. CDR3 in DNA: TGCGCCAGCAGCCAAGATCCTACGGTCACCTACGAGCAGTACTTC.